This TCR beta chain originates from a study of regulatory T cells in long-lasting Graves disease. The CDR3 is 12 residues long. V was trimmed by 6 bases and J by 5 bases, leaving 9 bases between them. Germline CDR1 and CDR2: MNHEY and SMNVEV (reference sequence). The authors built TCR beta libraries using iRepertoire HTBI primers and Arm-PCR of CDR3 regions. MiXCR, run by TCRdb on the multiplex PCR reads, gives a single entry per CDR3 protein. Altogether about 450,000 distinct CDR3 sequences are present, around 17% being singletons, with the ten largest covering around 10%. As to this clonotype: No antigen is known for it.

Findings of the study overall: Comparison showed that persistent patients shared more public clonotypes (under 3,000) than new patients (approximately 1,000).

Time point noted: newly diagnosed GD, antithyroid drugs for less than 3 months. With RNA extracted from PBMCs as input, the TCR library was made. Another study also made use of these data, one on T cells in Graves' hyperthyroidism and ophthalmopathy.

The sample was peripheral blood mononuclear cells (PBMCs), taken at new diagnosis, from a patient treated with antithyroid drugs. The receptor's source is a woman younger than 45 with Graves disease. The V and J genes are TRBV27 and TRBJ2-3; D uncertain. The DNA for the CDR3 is TGTGCCAGCAGGCCAAACCTAGATACGCAGTATTTT. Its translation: CASRPNLDTQYF.